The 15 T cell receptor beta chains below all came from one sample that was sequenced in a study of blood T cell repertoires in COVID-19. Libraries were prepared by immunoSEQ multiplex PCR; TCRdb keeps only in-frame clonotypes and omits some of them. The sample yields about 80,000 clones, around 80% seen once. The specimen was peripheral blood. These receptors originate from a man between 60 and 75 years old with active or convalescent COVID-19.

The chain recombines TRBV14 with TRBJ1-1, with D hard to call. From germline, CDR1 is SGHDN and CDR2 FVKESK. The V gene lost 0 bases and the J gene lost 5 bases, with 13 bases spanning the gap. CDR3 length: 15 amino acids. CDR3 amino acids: CASSQDQVPLTEAFF. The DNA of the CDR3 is TGTGCCAGCAGCCAAGACCAGGTACCCCTGACTGAAGCTTTCTTT. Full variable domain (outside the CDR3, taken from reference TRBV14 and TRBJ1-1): EAGVTQFPSHSVIEKGQTVTLRCDPISGHDNLYWYRRVMGKEIKFLLHFVKESKQDESGMPNNRFLAERTGGTYSTLKVQPAELEDSGVYFCASSQDQVPLTEAFFGQGTRLTVV.

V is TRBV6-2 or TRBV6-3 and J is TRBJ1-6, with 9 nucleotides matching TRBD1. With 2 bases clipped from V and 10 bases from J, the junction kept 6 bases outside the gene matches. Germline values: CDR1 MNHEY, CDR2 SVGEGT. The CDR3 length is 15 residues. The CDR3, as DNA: TGTGCCAGCAGTTACCCGGGGACAGGGCGATCACCCCTCCACTTT. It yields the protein CASSYPGTGRSPLHF.

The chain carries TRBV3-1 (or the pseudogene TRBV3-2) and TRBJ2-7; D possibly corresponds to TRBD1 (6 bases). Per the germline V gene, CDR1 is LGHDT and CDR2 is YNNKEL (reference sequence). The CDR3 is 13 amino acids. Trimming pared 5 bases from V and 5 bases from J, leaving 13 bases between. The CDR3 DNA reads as TGTGCCAGCAGCTTGGACAGACCCGACGAGCAGTACTTC. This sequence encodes CASSLDRPDEQYF.

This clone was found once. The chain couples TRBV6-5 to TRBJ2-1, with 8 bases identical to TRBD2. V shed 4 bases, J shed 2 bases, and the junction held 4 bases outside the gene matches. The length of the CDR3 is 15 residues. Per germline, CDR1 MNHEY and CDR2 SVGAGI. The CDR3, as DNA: TGTGCCAGCAGTTCCAGCGGGGGCCCCTACAATGAGCAGTTCTTC. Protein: CASSSSGGPYNEQFF.

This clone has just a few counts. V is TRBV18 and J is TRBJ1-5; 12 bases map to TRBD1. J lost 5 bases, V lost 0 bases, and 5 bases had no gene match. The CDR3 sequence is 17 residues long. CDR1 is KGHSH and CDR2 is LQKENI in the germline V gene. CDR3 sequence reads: CASSPPIGTGGHQPQHF. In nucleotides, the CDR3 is TGTGCCAGCTCACCACCGATCGGGACAGGGGGCCATCAGCCCCAGCATTTT. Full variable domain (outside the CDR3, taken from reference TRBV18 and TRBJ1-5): NAGVMQNPRHLVRRRGQEARLRCSPMKGHSHVYWYRQLPEEGLKFMVYLQKENIIDESGMPKERFSAEFPKEGPSILRIQQVVRGDSAAYFCASSPPIGTGGHQPQHFGDGTRLSIL.

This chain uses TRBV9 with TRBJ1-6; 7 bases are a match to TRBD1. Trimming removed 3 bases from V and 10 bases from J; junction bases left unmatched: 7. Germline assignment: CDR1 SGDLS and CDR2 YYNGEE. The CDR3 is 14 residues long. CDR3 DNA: TGTGCCAGCAGCGGGGGGAACAGGGGCTCACCCCTCCACTTT. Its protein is CASSGGNRGSPLHF.

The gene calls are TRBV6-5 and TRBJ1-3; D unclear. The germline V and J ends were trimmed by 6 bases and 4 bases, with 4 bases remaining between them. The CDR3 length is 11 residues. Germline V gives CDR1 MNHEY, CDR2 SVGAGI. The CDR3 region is CASRLGNTIYF. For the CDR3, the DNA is TGTGCCAGCAGACTAGGAAACACCATATATTTT.

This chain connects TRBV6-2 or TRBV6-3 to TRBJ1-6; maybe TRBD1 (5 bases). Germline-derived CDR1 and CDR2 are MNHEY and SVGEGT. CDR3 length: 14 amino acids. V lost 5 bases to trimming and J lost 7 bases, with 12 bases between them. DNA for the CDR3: TGTGCCAGCAGTCCGCGGGACGGCAATTCACCCCTCCACTTT. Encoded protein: CASSPRDGNSPLHF.

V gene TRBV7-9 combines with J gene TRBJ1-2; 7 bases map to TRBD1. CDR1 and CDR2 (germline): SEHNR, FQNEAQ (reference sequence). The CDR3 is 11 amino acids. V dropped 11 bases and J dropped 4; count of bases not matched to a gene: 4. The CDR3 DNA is TGTGCCGGAGGGGGCTCCTATGGCTACACCTTC. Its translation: CAGGGSYGYTF.

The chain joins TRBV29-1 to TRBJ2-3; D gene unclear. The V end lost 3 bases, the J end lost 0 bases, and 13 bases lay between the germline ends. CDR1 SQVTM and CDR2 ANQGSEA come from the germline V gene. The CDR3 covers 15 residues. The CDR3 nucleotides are TGCAGCGTTGAGAAGTACGCAGCGAGCACAGATACGCAGTATTTT. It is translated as CSVEKYAASTDTQYF.

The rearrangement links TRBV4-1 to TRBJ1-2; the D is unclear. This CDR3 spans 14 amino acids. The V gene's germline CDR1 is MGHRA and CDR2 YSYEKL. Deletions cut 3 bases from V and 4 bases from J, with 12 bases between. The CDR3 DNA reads TGCGCCAGCAGCCAGGTTACAAGTCCCTATGGCTACACCTTC. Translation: CASSQVTSPYGYTF.

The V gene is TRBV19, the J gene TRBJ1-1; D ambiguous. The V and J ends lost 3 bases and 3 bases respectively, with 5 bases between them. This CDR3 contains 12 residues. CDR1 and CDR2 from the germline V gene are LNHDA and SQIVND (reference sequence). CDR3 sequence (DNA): TGTGCCAGTAGTATTGCGTACACTGAAGCTTTCTTT. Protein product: CASSIAYTEAFF.

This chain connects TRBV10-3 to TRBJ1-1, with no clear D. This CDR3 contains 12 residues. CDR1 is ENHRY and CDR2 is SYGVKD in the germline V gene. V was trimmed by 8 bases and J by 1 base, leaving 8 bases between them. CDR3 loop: CAIGLTNTEAFF. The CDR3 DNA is TGTGCCATCGGACTGACGAACACTGAAGCTTTCTTT.

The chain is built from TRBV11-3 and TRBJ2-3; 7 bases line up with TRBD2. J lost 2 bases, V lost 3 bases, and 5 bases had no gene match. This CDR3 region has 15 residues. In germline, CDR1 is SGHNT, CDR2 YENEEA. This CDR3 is CASSFGRGDTDTQYF. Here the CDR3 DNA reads TGTGCCAGCAGCTTCGGACGGGGGGACACAGATACGCAGTATTTT.

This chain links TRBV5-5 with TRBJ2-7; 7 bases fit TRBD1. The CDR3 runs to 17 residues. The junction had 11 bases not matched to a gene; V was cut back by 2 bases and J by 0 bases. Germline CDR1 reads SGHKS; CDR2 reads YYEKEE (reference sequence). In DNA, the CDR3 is TGTGCCAGCAGCTTAGGGACAGTGCTTAGGAGCTCCTACGAGCAGTACTTC. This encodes CASSLGTVLRSSYEQYF.